A selection of T cell receptor beta chains follows, all from one sample in a study of blood T cell repertoires in COVID-19. Sequencing was performed with immunoSEQ multiplex PCR; in TCRdb, only in-frame clones are kept and a portion is missing. The sample holds some 96,000 clones, about 85% seen once. The sample consisted of peripheral blood. All receptors derive from a human donor in a cohort sampled during active COVID-19. The CDR3 runs from the conserved cysteine through the conserved F or W. D genes are given only for firm matches. Expanded clones are given a class, and other clones once, few, many or no size at all.

- TRBJ2-7 TRBV6-5 TRBD1 CASSSWTGWTYEQYF TGTGCCAGCAGTTCTTGGACAGGGTGGACCTACGAGCAGTACTTC
- TRBJ1-1 TRBV6-6 - CASSYGQSNTEAFF TGTGCCAGCAGTTACGGACAATCGAACACTGAAGCTTTCTTT
- TRBJ2-7 TRBV5-1 - CASSLDGGDYEQYF TGCGCCAGCAGCTTGGACGGGGGAGACTACGAGCAGTACTTC
- TRBJ2-1 TRBV6-4 - CASSDTVLTDRYNEQFF TGTGCCAGCAGTGATACGGTTTTAACAGACCGCTACAATGAGCAGTTCTTC
- TRBJ2-3 TRBV13 - CASSLLSSGSTDTQYF TGTGCCAGCAGCTTACTGAGTAGCGGATCCACAGATACGCAGTATTTT
- TRBJ2-1 TRBV27 TRBD2 CASSSRTSGSGYNEQFF TGTGCCAGCAGTTCCCGGACTAGCGGGAGTGGGTACAATGAGCAGTTCTTC
- TRBJ1-1 TRBV6-1 - CASSEAQGNTEAFF TGTGCCAGCAGTGAAGCCCAGGGTAACACTGAAGCTTTCTTT
- TRBJ1-5 TRBV12-3/TRBV12-4 - CASSLALSQPQHF TGTGCCAGCAGTTTAGCGCTTAGTCAGCCCCAGCATTTT
once TRBJ1-6 TRBV11-2 TRBD1 CASSSTGRYSPLHF TGTGCCAGCAGCTCGACAGGGCGGTACTCACCCCTCCACTTT
- TRBJ2-1 TRBV25-1 TRBD2 CASSARAGGSSYNEQFF TGTGCCAGCAGTGCCAGAGCGGGAGGGAGCTCCTACAATGAGCAGTTCTTC
once TRBJ2-5 TRBV7-2 - CASSSQGLTQETQYF TGTGCCAGCAGCTCTCAAGGACTAACCCAAGAGACCCAGTACTTC
- TRBJ1-2 TRBV3-1/TRBV3-2 TRBD1 CASSQLRDRALKRRGFGYTF TGTGCCAGCAGCCAACTAAGGGACAGGGCTCTGAAGCGTCGGGGTTTCGGCTACACCTTC
- TRBJ2-7 TRBV7-8 - CASSAQDIASYEQYF TGTGCCAGCAGCGCACAGGATATCGCTTCGTACGAGCAGTACTTC
- TRBJ1-1 TRBV11-3 - CASSLGLGGEAFF TGTGCCAGCAGCTTAGGCCTGGGAGGTGAAGCTTTCTTT
- TRBJ2-7 TRBV11-2 - CASSLEAGIAFYEQYF TGTGCCAGCAGCTTAGAAGCAGGGATCGCGTTCTACGAGCAGTACTTC